This T cell receptor (beta chain) was retrieved from a study of CD8 T cells in Susac syndrome. With random hexamers, reverse transcription was performed on about 0.5 to 1 ug of RNA. Amplification of TCR beta CDR3 was carried out by immunoSEQ multiplex PCR, which covered 54 Vbeta and 13 Jbeta segments. TCRdb re-called the immunoSEQ multiplex PCR reads with MiXCR, one entry per CDR3 protein. The sample lists approximately 74,000 distinct CDR3 sequences, around 94% occurring once. The V and J ends lost 7 bases and 7 bases respectively, with 12 bases between them. There are 12 residues in the CDR3. The authors carried out high-throughput sequencing of TCR beta. They applied it to CD8+ and CD4+ T cells obtained from blood.

V and J are TRBV12-3 or TRBV12-4 and TRBJ2-3; tentative D call: TRBD1 (5 bases). Sample: CD8+ T cells from PBMCs. The origin of this receptor is a human donor with Susac syndrome. The CDR3 region has the DNA TGTGCCAGCACCTTAGGGGCAAATACGCAGTATTTT. Translated: CASTLGANTQYF.